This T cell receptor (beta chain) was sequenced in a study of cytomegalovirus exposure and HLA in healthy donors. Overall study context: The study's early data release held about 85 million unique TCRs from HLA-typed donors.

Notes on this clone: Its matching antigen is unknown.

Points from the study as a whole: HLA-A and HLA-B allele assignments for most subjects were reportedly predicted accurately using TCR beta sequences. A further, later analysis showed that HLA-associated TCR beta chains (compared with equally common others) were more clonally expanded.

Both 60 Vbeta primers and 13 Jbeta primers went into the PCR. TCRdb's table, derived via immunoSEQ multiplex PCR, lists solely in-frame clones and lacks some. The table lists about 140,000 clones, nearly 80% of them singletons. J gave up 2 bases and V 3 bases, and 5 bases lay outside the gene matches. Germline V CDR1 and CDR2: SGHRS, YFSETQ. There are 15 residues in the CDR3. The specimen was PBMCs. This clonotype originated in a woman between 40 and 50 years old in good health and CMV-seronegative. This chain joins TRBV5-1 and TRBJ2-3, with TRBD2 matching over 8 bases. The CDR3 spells CASSYSGVDTDTQYF. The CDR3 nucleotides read TGCGCCAGCAGCTATAGCGGGGTCGACACAGATACGCAGTATTTT.